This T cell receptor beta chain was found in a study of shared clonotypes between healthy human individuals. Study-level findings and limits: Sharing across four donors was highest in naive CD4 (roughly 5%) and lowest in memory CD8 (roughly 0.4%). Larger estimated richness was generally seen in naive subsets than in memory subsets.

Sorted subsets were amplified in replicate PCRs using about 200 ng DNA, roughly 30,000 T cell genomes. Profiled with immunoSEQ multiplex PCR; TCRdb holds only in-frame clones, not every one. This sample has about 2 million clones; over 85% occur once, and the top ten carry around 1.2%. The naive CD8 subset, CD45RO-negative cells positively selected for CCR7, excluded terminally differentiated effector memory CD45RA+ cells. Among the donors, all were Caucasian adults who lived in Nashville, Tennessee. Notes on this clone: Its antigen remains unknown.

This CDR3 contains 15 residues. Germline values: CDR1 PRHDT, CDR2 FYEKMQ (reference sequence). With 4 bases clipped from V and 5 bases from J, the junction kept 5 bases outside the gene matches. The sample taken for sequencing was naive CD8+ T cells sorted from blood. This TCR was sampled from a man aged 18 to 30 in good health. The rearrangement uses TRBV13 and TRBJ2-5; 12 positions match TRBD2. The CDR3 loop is CASSSGLAGLETQYF. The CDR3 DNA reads TGTGCCAGCAGCTCCGGACTAGCGGGGCTGGAGACCCAGTACTTC.